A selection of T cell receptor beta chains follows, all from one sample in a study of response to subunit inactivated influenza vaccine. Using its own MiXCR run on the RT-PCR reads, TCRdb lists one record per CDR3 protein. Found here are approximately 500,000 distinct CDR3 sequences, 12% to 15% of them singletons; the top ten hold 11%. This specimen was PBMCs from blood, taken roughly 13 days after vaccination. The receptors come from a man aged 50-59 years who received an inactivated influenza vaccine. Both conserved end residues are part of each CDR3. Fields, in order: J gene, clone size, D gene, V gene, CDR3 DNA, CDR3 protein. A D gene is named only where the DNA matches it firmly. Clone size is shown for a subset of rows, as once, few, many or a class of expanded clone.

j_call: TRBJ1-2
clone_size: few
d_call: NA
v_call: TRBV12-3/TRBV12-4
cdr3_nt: TGTGCCAGCAGTTTTTCCCCAGGCCTCGTGGGAGGCTACACCTTC
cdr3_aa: CASSFSPGLVGGYTF

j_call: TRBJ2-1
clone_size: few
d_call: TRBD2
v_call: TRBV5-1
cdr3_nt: TGCGCCAGCAGCTCGGCTTTGGCGGGGGTATACAATGAGCAGTTCTTC
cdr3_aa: CASSSALAGVYNEQFF

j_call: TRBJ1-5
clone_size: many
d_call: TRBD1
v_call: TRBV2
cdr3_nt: TGTGCCTCGACGCGGGACAGTGGACAGCCCCAGCATTTT
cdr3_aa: CASTRDSGQPQHF

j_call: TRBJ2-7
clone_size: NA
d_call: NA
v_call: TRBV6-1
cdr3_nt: TGTGCCAGCAGCCACGCGGCAATATCCTACGAGCAGTACTTC
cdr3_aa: CASSHAAISYEQYF

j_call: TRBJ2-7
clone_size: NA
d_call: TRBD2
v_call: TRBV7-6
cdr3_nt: TGTGCCAGCAGCTTAGCGGGGCGGGAGGGTCATGAGCAGTACTTC
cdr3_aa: CASSLAGREGHEQYF

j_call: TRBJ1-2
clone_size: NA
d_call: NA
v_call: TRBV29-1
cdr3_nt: TGCAGCGTTGAAGACGAGGTTTGGGGACCTGCCTATGGCTACACCTTC
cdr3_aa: CSVEDEVWGPAYGYTF

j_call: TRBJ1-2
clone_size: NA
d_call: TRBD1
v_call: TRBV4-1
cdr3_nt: TGCGCCAGCAGCCAAAGGGACAGCGATTATGGCTACACCTTC
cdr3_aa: CASSQRDSDYGYTF

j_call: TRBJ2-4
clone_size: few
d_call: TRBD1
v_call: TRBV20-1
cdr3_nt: TGCAGTGCTCAACGACAGGGCGCTCAACTAGCCAAAAACATTCAGTACTTC
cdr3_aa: CSAQRQGAQLAKNIQYF

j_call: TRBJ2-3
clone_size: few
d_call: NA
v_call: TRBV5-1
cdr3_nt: TGCGCTAGCAGCAAGGACGGGAGAACTAAAGATACGCAGTATTTT
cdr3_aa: CASSKDGRTKDTQYF

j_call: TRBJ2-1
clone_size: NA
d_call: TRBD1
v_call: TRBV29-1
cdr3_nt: TGCAGCGTTGAAGAAGGGGGCTATGAGCAGTTCTTC
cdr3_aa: CSVEEGGYEQFF

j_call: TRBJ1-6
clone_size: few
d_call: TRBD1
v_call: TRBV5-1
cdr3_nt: TGCGCCAGCAGCTTGGGGAGACAGGGAGGCAATTCACCCCTCCACTTT
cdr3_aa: CASSLGRQGGNSPLHF

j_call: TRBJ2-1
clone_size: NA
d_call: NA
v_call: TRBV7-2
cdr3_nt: TGTGCCAGCAACTTGGCAGGCTTCGGCTCCTACAATGAGCAGTTCTTC
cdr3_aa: CASNLAGFGSYNEQFF

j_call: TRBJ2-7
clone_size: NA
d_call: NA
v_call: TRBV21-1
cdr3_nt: TGTGCCAGCAGCAGCGGGACTTCTTATTCCTACGAGCAGTACTTC
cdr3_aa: CASSSGTSYSYEQYF

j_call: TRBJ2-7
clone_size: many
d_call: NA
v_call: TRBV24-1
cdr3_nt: TGTGCCACCAGTGACGGTTACGAGCAGTACTTC
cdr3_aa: CATSDGYEQYF

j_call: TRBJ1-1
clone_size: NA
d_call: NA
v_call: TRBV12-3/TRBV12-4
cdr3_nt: TGTGCCAGCAGTTTAATACAGTCTGAAGCTTTCTTT
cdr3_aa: CASSLIQSEAFF

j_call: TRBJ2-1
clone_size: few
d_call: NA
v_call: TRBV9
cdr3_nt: TGTGCCAGCAGCGTAGCCGGCAGGAGGTCCTACAATGAGCAGTTCTTC
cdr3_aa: CASSVAGRRSYNEQFF

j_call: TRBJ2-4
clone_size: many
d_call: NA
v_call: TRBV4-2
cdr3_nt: TGTGCCAGCAGCCAAAGCGTGGGGGCCAAAAACATTCAGTACTTC
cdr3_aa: CASSQSVGAKNIQYF

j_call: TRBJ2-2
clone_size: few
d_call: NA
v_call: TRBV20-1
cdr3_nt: TGCAGTGCTCCCGTTAGCCTGAACACCGGGGAGCTGTTTTTT
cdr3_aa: CSAPVSLNTGELFF

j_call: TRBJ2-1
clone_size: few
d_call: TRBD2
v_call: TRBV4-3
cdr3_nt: TGCGCCAGCAGCCAAGCCCCCGGAGGGACTAGCGGATACAATGAGCAGTTCTTC
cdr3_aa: CASSQAPGGTSGYNEQFF

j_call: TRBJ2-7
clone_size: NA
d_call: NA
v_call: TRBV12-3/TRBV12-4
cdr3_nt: TGTGCCAGCAGTTTCCGGGATCGCCCCCACGAGCAGTACTTC
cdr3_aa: CASSFRDRPHEQYF

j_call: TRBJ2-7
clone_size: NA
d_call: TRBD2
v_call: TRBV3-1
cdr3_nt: TGTGCCAGCAGCGCATCGGGACTAGCGGGAGTCTTCTACGAGCAGTACTTC
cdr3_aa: CASSASGLAGVFYEQYF

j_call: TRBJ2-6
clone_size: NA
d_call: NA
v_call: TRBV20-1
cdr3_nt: TGCAGTGCTAGAGTCCCCTCGGGGACCGGGGCCAACGTCCTGACTTTC
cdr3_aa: CSARVPSGTGANVLTF

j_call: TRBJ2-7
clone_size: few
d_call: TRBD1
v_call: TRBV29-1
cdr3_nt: TGCAGCGTTTCCGGGACAGGAATATACGAGCAGTACTTC
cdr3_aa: CSVSGTGIYEQYF

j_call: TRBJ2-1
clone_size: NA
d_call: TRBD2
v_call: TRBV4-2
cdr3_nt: TGTGCCAGCAGCCAATCCCGGGGGAGGGATGAGCAGTTCTTC
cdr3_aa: CASSQSRGRDEQFF

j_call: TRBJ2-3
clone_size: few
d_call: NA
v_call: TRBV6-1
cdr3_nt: TGTGCCAGCAGACGGACGGGCACTAGCACAGATACGCAGTATTTT
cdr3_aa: CASRRTGTSTDTQYF

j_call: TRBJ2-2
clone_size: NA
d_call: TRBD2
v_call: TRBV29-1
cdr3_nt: TGCAGCGTTGAAGATTATGGGAGGGCGAACACCGGGGAGCTGTTTTTT
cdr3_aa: CSVEDYGRANTGELFF

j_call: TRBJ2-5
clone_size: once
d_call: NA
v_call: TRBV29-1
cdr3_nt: TGCAGCGTTGATTCGGGCAGCCGTTCTGGTGGCCAGTACTTC
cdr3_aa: CSVDSGSRSGGQYF

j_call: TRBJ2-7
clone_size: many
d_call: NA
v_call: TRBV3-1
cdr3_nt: TGTGCCAGCAGCCAAGAACGACTAGTTGGGTACGAGCAGTACTTC
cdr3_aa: CASSQERLVGYEQYF

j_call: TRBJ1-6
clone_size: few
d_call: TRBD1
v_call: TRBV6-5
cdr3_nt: TGTGCCAGCAGTTATTTACAGGGGAGCAATTCACCCCTCCACTTT
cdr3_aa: CASSYLQGSNSPLHF

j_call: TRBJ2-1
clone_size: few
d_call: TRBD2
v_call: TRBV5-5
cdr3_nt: TGTGCCAGCAGACACGGACTAGAAGCCGGCACCAATGAGCAGTTCTTC
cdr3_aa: CASRHGLEAGTNEQFF

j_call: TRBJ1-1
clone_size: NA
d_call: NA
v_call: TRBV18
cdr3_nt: TGTGCCAGCTCACCAAGTGGCGGAACTGAAGCTTTCTTT
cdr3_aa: CASSPSGGTEAFF

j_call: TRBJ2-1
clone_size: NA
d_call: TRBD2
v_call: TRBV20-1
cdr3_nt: TGCAGTGGGAAGAGGGGAGGGGATGAGCAGTTCTTC
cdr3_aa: CSGKRGGDEQFF

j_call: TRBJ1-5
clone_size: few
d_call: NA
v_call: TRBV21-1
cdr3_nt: TGTGCCAGCATCGACACCCATAGCAATCAGCCCCAGCATTTT
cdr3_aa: CASIDTHSNQPQHF

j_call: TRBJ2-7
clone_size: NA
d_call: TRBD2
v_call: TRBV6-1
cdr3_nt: TGTGCCAGCAGCGATAGCGGGAGCTACGAGCAGTACTTC
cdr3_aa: CASSDSGSYEQYF

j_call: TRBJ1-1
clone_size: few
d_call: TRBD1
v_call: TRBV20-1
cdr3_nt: TGCAGTGCTAGGCCGACAGGGCTGAACACTGAAGCTTTCTTT
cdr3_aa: CSARPTGLNTEAFF

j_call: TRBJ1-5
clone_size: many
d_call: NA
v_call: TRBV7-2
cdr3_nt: TGTGCCAGCAGCTTAGCAGGGAAGGGGCAGCCCCAGCATTTT
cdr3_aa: CASSLAGKGQPQHF

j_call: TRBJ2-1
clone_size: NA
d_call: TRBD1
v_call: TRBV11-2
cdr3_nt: TGTGCCAGCAGCTTAAAGCAGGGGGTTTCCTACAATGAGCAGTTCTTC
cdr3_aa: CASSLKQGVSYNEQFF

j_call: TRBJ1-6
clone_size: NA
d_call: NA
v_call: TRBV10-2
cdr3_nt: TGCGCCAGCAGTGAGGCGCAGGGAGGTAATTCACCCCTCCACTTT
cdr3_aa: CASSEAQGGNSPLHF

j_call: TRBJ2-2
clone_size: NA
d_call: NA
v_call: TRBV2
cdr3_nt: TGTGCCAGCATTGGCACCGGGGAGCTGTTTTTT
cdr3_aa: CASIGTGELFF

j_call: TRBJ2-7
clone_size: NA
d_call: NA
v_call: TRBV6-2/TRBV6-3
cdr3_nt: TGTGCCAGCAGTTACAGGACCCTCTACGAGCAGTACTTC
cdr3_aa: CASSYRTLYEQYF